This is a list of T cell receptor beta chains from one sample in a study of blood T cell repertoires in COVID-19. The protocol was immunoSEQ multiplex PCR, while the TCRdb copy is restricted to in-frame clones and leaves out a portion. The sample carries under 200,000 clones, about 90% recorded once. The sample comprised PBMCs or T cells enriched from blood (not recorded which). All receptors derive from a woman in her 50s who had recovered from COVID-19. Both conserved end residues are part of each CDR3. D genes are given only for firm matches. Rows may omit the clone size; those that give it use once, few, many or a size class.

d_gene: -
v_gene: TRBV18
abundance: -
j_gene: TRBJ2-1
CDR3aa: CASSSGQNNEQFF
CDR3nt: TGTGCCAGCTCATCGGGACAAAACAATGAGCAGTTCTTC

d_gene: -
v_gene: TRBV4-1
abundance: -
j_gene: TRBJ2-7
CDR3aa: CASSQEVRKTYEQYF
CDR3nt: TGCGCCAGCAGCCAAGAGGTCAGGAAAACCTACGAGCAGTACTTC

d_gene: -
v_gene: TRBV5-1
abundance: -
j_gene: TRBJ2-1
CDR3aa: CASSLLGNEQFF
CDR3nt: TGCGCCAGCAGCTTGCTCGGGAATGAGCAGTTCTTC

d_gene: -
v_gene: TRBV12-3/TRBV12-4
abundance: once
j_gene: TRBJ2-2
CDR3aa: CASKEAGELFF
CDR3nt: TGTGCCAGCAAGGAGGCCGGGGAGCTGTTTTTT

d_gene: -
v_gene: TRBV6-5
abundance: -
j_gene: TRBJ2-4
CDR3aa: CASSYAGDDNIQYF
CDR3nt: TGTGCCAGCAGTTACGCAGGGGATGATAACATTCAGTACTTC

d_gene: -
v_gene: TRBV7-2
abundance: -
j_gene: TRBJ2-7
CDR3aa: CASSNRGRGSEQYF
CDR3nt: TGTGCCAGCAGCAACCGAGGGAGGGGGAGCGAGCAGTACTTC

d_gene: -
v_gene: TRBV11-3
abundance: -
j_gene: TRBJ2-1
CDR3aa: CASSLYPTSSYNEQFF
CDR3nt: TGTGCCAGCAGCTTATATCCCACGAGCTCCTACAATGAGCAGTTCTTC

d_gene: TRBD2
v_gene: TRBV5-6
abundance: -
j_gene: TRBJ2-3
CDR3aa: CASSSGLAATDTQYF
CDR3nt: TGTGCCAGCAGCTCGGGACTAGCGGCTACAGATACGCAGTATTTT

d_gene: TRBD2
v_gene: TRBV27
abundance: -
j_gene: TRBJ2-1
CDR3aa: CASKPGLAGGEQFF
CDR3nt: TGTGCCAGCAAACCGGGACTAGCGGGAGGTGAGCAGTTCTTC

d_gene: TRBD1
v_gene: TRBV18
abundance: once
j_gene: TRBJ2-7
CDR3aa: CASSLAGGVSEQYF
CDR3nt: TGTGCCAGCTCCCTGGCAGGGGGTGTCTCCGAGCAGTACTTC

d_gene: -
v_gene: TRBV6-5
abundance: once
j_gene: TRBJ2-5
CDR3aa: CASSSDRQETQYF
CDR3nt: TGTGCCAGCAGTTCAGACAGGCAAGAGACCCAGTACTTC

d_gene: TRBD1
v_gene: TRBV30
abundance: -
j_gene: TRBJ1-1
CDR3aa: CAWRRGQLLNTEAFF
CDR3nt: TGTGCCTGGAGAAGGGGACAGTTACTGAACACTGAAGCTTTCTTT

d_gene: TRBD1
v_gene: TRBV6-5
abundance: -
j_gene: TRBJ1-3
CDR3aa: CASNTDRAGNTIYF
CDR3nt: TGTGCCAGCAATACAGACAGGGCTGGAAACACCATATATTTT

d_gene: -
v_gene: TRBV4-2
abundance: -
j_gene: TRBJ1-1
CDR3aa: CASSQESGFTEAFF
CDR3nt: TGTGCCAGCAGCCAAGAGTCAGGGTTCACTGAAGCTTTCTTT

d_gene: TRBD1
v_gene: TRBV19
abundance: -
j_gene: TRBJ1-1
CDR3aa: CASSSTGTGRTEAFF
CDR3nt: TGTGCCAGTAGTAGTACCGGGACAGGGAGGACTGAAGCTTTCTTT

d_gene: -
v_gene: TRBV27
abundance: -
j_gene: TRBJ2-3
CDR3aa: CASSLEGRGTDTQYF
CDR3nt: TGTGCCAGCAGTTTAGAAGGGCGGGGCACAGATACGCAGTATTTT

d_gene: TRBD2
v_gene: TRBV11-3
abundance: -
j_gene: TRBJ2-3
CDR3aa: CASYKAGGGTDTQYF
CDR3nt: TGTGCCAGCTACAAAGCGGGAGGCGGCACAGATACGCAGTATTTT

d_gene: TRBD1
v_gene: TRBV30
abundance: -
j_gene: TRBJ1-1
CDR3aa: CAWSDRGFTEAFF
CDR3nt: TGTGCCTGGAGCGACAGGGGGTTCACTGAAGCTTTCTTT

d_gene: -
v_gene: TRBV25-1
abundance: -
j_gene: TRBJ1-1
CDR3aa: CASSAVGWTEAFF
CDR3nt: TGTGCCAGCAGTGCGGTTGGTTGGACTGAAGCTTTCTTT

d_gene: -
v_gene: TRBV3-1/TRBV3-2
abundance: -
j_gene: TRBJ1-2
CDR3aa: CASSPLNTVSNYGYTF
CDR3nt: TGTGCCAGCAGCCCCCTCAATACAGTCTCTAACTATGGCTACACCTTC

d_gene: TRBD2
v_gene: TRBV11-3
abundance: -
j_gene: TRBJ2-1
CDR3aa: CASSLDLIAGATDEQFF
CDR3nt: TGTGCCAGCAGCTTAGATCTAATAGCGGGGGCCACTGATGAGCAGTTCTTC

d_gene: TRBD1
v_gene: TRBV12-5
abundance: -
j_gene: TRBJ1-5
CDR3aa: CASGTGVGQPQHF
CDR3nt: TGTGCTAGTGGAACAGGGGTGGGTCAGCCCCAGCATTTT

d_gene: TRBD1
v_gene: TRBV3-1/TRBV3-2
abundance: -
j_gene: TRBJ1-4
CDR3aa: CASSQVPRGDSKLFF
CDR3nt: TGTGCCAGCAGCCAAGTCCCCAGGGGGGATTCAAAACTGTTTTTT

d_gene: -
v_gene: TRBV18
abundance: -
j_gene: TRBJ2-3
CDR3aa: CASSPGQITDTQYF
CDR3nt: TGTGCCAGCTCACCCGGACAGATCACAGATACGCAGTATTTT

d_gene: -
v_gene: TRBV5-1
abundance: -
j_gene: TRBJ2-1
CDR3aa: CASSSGQSVYNEQFF
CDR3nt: TGCGCCAGCAGCTCCGGACAGTCCGTTTACAATGAGCAGTTCTTC

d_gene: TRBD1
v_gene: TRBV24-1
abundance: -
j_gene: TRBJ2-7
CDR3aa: CASKGDRVPSEQYF
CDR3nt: TGTGCCAGCAAAGGTGACAGGGTACCCTCCGAGCAGTACTTC

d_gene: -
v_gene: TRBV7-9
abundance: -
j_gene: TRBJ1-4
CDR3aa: CASSPLVGNEKLFF
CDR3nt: TGTGCCAGCAGCCCCCTTGTCGGTAATGAAAAACTGTTTTTT

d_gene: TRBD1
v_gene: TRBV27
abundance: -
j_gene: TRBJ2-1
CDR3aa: CASSEQGASYEEQFF
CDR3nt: TGTGCCAGCAGTGAACAGGGGGCTAGTTATGAGGAGCAGTTCTTC

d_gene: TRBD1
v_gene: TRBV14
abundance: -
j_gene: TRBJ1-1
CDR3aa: CASSQARQGMRDLGHTEAFF
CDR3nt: TGTGCCAGCAGCCAAGCAAGACAGGGGATGAGGGACCTAGGACACACTGAAGCTTTCTTT

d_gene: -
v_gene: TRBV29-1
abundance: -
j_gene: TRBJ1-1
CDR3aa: CSVFVSETLTFF
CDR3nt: TGCAGCGTTTTTGTCAGCGAAACTTTAACTTTCTTT

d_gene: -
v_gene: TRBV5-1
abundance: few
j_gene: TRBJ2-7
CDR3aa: CASSLGVTAYEQYF
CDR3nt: TGCGCCAGCAGCTTGGGAGTAACCGCCTACGAGCAGTACTTC

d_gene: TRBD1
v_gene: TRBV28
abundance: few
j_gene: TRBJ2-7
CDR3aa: CASSSQTGAYYEQYF
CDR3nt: TGTGCCAGCAGTTCACAAACAGGGGCCTACTACGAGCAGTACTTC

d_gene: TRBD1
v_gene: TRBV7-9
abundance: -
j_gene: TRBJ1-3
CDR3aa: CASSRDRAGNTIYF
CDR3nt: TGTGCCAGCAGCCGGGACAGGGCGGGAAACACCATATATTTT

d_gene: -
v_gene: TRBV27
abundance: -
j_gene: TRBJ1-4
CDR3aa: CASSLAGTEKLFF
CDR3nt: TGTGCCAGCAGTTTAGCGGGGACTGAAAAACTGTTTTTT

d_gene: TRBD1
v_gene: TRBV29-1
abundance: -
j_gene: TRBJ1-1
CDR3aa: CSVGQGASTEAFF
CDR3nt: TGCAGCGTCGGACAGGGGGCAAGCACTGAAGCTTTCTTT

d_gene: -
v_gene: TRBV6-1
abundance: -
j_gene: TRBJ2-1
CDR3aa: CASSEGQGGYNEQFF
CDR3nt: TGTGCCAGCAGTGAAGGGCAGGGGGGCTACAATGAGCAGTTCTTC

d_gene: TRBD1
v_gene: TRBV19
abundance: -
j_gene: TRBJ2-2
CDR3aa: CASSRDRGGTGELFF
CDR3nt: TGTGCCAGTAGTAGGGACAGGGGAGGGACCGGGGAGCTGTTTTTT

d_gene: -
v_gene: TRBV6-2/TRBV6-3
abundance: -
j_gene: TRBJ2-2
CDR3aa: CASSYGGQGAGELFF
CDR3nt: TGTGCCAGCAGTTACGGAGGGCAGGGGGCCGGGGAGCTGTTTTTT

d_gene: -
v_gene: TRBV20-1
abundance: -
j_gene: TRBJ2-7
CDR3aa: CSASRPEGTYEQYF
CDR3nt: TGCAGTGCTAGTCGCCCGGAGGGGACCTACGAGCAGTACTTC

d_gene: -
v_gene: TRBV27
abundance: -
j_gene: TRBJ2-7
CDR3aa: CASPAYEQYF
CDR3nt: TGTGCCAGCCCGGCCTACGAGCAGTACTTC

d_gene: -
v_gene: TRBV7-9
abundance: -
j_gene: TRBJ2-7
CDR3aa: CASSLTGYEQYF
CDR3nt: TGTGCCAGCAGCTTGACAGGCTACGAGCAGTACTTC

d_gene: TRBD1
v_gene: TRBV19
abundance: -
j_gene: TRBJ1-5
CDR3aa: CASSQTGGNQPQHF
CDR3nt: TGTGCCAGTAGTCAGACAGGGGGCAATCAGCCCCAGCATTTT

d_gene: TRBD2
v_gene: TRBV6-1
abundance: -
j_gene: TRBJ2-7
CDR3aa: CASSEAPRGGHYEQYF
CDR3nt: TGTGCCAGCAGTGAAGCCCCTCGGGGGGGACACTACGAGCAGTACTTC

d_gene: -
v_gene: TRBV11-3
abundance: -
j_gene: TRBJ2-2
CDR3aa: CASTEGGFGTGELFF
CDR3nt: TGTGCCAGCACCGAGGGGGGGTTCGGCACCGGGGAGCTGTTTTTT

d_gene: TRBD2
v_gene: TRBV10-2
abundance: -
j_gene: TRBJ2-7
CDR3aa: CASNPSGSSYEQYF
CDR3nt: TGCGCCAGCAATCCTAGCGGGAGTAGTTACGAGCAGTACTTC

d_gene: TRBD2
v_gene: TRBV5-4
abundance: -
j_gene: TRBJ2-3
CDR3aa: CASSLGSGIADTQYF
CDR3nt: TGTGCCAGCAGCTTGGGTAGCGGGATTGCAGATACGCAGTATTTT